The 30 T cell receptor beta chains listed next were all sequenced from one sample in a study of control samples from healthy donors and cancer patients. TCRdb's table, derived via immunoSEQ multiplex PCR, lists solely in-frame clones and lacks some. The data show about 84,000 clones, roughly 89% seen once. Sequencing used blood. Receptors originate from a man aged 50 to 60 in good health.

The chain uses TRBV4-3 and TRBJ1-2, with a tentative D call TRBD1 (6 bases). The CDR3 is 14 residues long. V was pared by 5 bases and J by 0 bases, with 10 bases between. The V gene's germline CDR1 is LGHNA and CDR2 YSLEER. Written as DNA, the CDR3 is TGCGCCAGCAGCACCCGGACAGCTAACTATGGCTACACCTTC. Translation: CASSTRTANYGYTF.

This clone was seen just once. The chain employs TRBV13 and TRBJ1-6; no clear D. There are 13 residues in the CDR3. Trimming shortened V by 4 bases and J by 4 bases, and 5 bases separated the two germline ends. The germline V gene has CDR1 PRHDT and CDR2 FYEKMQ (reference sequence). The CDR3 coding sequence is TGTGCCAGCAGCTCGAGTTATAATTCACCCCTCCACTTT. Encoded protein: CASSSSYNSPLHF.

Here the CDR3 DNA reads TGTGCCAGCAGTCACGGTCATGCCTTCTATGGCTACACCTTC. It specifies CASSHGHAFYGYTF. This chain uses TRBV6-6 with TRBJ1-2; D not certain. The CDR3 has 14 residues. The V gene's germline CDR1 is MNHNY and CDR2 SVGAGI (reference sequence). The V and J ends lost 5 bases and 4 bases respectively, with 14 bases between them.

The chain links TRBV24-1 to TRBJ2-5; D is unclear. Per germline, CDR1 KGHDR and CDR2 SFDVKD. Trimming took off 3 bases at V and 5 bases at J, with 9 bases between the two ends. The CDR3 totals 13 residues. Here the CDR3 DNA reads TGTGCCACCAGTGATGATTATCGGGAGACCCAGTACTTC. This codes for CATSDDYRETQYF.

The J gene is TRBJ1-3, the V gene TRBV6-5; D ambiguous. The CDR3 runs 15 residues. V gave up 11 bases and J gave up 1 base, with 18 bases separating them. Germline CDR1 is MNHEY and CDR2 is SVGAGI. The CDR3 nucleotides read TGTGCCTGCGCAGCGGGAGATCTTTCTGGAAACACCATATATTTT. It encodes CACAAGDLSGNTIYF.

This chain's CDR3 is CASSYGSGEQFF. CDR3 bases: TGTGCCAGCAGTTACGGTAGTGGCGAGCAGTTCTTC. The V and J genes are TRBV6-6 and TRBJ2-1, with unresolved D. Germline V gene data show CDR1 as MNHNY and CDR2 as SVGAGI (reference sequence). The CDR3 runs 12 residues. V gave up 2 bases and J gave up 10 bases, with 9 bases separating them.

The CDR3 DNA reads as TGCGCCAGCAGCCCGACAGGGGACACTGAAGCTTTCTTT. Amino acid sequence: CASSPTGDTEAFF. The rearrangement links TRBV5-1 to TRBJ1-1, with 8 bases aligning to TRBD1. This CDR3 spans 13 amino acids. V lost 4 bases, J lost 3 bases, and 2 bases stayed unmatched. Per germline, CDR1 SGHRS and CDR2 YFSETQ.

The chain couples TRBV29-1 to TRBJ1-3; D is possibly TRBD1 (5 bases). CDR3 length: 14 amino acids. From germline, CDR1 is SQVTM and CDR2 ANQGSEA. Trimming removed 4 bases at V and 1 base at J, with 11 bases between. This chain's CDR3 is CSVGQSGSGNTIYF. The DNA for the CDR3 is TGCAGCGTTGGTCAGTCAGGGTCTGGAAACACCATATATTTT.

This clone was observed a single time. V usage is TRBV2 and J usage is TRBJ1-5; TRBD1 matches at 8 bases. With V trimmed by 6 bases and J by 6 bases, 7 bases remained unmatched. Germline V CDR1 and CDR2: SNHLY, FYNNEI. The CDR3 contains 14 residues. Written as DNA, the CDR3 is TGTGCCAGCAGCCGACAGGGGATGACTCAGCCCCAGCATTTT. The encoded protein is CASSRQGMTQPQHF.

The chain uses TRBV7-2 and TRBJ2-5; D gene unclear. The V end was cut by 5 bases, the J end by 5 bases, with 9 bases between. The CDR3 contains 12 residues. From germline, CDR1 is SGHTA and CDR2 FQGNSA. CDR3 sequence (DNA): TGTGCCAGCAGCCGCTACGGGGAGACCCAGTACTTC. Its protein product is CASSRYGETQYF.

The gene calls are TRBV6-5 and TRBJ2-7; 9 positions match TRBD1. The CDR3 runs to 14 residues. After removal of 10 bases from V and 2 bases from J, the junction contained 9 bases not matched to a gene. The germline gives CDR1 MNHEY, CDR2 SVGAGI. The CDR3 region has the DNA TGTGCCACCAAGAGAGGGACAGGGACCTACGAGCAGTACTTC. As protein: CATKRGTGTYEQYF.

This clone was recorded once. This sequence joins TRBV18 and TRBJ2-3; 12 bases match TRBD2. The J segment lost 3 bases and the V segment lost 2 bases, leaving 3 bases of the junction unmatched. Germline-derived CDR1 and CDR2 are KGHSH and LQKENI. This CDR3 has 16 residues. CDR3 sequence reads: CASSPRGLAGTDTQYF. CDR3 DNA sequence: TGTGCCAGCTCACCAAGGGGACTAGCGGGTACAGATACGCAGTATTTT.

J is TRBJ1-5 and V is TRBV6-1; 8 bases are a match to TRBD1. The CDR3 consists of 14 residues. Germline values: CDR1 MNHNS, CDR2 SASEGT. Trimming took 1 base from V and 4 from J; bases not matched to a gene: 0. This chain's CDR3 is CASSEGTGNQPQHF. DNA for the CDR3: TGTGCCAGCAGTGAAGGGACAGGGAATCAGCCCCAGCATTTT.

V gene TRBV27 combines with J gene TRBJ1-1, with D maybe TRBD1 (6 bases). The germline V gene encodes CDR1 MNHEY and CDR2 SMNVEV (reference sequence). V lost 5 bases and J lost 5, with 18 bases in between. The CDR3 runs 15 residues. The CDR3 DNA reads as TGTGCCAGCAGTCGCCGGACAGACGGAGGGACTGAAGCTTTCTTT. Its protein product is CASSRRTDGGTEAFF.

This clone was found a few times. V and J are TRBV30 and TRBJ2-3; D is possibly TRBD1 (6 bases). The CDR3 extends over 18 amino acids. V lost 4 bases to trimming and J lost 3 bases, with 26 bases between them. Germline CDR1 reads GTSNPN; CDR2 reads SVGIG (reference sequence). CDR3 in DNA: TGTGCCTGGACTCTGGGAAGGTTCGGAATTCAGGGGACAGATACGCAGTATTTT. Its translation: CAWTLGRFGIQGTDTQYF.

The CDR3 loop reads CASSLDLNGGLTEAFF. The CDR3 coding sequence is TGTGCCAGCAGCTTAGATCTTAATGGGGGCCTTACTGAAGCTTTCTTT. V and J are TRBV11-2 and TRBJ1-1; D possibly corresponds to TRBD1 (6 bases). This CDR3 region has 16 residues. CDR1 is SGHAT, CDR2 FQNNGV, per germline. V lost 0 bases to trimming and J lost 5 bases, with 16 bases between them.

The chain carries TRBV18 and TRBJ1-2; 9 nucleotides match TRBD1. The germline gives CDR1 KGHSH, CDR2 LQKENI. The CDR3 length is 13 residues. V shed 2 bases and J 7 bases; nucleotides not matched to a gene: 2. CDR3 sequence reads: CASSPDRGVGYTF. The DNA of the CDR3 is TGTGCCAGCTCACCAGACAGGGGGGTTGGCTACACCTTC.

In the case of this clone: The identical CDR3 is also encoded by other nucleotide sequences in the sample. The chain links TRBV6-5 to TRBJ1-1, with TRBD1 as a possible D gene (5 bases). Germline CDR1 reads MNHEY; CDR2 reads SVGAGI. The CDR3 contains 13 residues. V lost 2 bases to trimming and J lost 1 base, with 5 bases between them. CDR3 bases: TGTGCCAGCAGTTACCAGGGGAACACTGAAGCTTTCTTT. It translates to CASSYQGNTEAFF.

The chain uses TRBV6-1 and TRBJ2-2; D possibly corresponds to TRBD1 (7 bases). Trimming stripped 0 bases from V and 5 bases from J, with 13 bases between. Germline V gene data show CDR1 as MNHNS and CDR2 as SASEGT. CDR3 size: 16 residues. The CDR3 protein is CASSEAKPGGTGELFF. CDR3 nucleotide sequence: TGTGCCAGCAGTGAAGCCAAACCAGGGGGGACCGGGGAGCTGTTTTTT.

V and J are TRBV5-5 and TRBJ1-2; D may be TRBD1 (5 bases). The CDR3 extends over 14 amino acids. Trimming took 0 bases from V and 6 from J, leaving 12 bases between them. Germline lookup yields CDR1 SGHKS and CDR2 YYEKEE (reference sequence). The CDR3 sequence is CASSLDVGRNGYTF. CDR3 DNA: TGTGCCAGCAGCTTGGATGTGGGGCGTAATGGCTACACCTTC.

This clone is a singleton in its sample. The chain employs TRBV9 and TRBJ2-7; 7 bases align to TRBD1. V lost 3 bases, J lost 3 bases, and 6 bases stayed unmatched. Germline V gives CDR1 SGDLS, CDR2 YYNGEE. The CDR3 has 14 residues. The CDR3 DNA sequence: TGTGCCAGCAGCGCCTACCGACAGGGCTACGAGCAGTACTTC. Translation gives CASSAYRQGYEQYF.

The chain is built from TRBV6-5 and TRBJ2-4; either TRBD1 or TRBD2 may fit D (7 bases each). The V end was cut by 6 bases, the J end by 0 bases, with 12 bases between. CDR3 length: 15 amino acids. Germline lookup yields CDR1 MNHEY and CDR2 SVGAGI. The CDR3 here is CASSPGGEAKNIQYF. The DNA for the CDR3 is TGTGCCAGCAGCCCAGGGGGGGAAGCCAAAAACATTCAGTACTTC.

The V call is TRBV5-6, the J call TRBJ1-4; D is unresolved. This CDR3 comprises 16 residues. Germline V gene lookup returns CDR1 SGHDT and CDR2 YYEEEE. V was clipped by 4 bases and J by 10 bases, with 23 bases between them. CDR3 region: CASSRRNNNAVGKLFF. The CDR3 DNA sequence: TGTGCCAGCAGCCGAAGGAACAATAACGCGGTAGGAAAACTGTTTTTT.

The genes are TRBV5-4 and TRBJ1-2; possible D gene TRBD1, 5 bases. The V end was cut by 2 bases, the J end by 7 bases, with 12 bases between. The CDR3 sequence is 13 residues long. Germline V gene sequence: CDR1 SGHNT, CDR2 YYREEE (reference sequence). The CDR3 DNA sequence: TGTGCCAGCAGCTTACAGGCTGGGGGTGGCTACACCTTC. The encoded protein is CASSLQAGGGYTF.

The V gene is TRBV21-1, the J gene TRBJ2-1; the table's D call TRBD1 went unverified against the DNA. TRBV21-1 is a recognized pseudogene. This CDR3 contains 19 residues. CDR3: CASSAQMKDRGLLYNEQFF. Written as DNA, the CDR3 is TGTGCCAGCAGCGCACAGATGAAAGACAGGGGACTTCTCTACAATGAGCAGTTCTTC.

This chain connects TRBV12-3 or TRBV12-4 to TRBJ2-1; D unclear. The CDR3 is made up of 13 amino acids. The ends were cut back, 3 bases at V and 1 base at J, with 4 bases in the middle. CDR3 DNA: TGTGCCAGCAGTTTGGGATCCTACAATGAGCAGTTCTTC. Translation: CASSLGSYNEQFF.

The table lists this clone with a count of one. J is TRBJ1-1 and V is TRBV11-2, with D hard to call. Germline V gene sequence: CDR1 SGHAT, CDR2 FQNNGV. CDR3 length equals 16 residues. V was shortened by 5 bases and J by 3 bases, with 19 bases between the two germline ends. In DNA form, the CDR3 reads TGTGCCAGCAGCAGCAGACACGGCGCGGTGGACACTGAAGCTTTCTTT. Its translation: CASSSRHGAVDTEAFF. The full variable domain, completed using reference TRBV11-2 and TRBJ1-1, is EAGVAQSPRYKIIEKRQSVAFWCNPISGHATLYWYQQILGQGPKLLIQFQNNGVVDDSQLPKDRFSAERLKGVDSTLKIQPAKLEDSAVYLCASSSRHGAVDTEAFFGQGTRLTVV.

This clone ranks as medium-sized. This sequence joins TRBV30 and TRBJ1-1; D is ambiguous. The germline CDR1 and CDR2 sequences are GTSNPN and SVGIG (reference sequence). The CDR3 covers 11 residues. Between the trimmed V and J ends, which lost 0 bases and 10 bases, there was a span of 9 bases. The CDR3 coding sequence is TGTGCCTGGAGTGTTGCCCCGACAGCTTTCTTT. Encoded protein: CAWSVAPTAFF. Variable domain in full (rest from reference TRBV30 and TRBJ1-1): SQTIHQWPATLVQPVGSPLSLECTVEGTSNPNLYWYRQAAGRGLQLLFYSVGIGQISSEVPQNLSASRPQDRQFILSSKKLLLSDSGFYLCAWSVAPTAFFGQGTRLTVV.

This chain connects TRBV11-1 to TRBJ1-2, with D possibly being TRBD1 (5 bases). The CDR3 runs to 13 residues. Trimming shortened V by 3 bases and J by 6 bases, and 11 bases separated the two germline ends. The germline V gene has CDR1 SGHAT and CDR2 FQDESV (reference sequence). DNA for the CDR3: TGTGCCAGCAGCTTGGGACTTAAGGATGGCTACACCTTC. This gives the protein CASSLGLKDGYTF.

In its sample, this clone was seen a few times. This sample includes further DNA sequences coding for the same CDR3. Here the CDR3 DNA reads TGCGCCAGCAGCTTGGATGGACAGGGGGCGGGGGGCTACACCTTC. Its protein is CASSLDGQGAGGYTF. This sequence joins TRBV5-1 and TRBJ1-2; 11 bases map to TRBD1. J was trimmed by 8 bases and V by 0 bases; bases with no gene match: 6. The CDR3 runs to 15 residues. From germline, CDR1 is SGHRS and CDR2 YFSETQ.